The 28 T cell receptor beta chains listed next were all sequenced from one sample in a study of shared clonotypes between healthy human individuals. The protocol was immunoSEQ multiplex PCR, while the TCRdb copy is restricted to in-frame clones and leaves out a portion. The repertoire holds about 480,000 clones, with about 75% as singletons. The sample was PBMCs. The receptor source for this set is a woman in her thirties or forties in good health. Some clones in this sample may be carry-over from other donors' samples.

Regarding this clone: A read error is possible here, since a much larger clone lies one base away. This chain connects TRBV28 to TRBJ1-5; D is undetermined. The germline V gene encodes CDR1 MDHEN and CDR2 SYDVKM. The V end lost 6 bases, the J end lost 12 bases, and 18 bases lay between the germline ends. CDR3 size: 13 residues. The CDR3 sequence: CASRRTGGEHQHF. The CDR3 DNA sequence: TGTGCCAGCAGAAGGACGGGCGGTGAGCACCAGCATTTT.

The chain combines TRBV7-2 with TRBJ1-2; TRBD1 aligns across 7 bases. V lost 4 bases and J lost 2; bases outside the gene matches: 10. The CDR3 spans 16 residues. Germline V gives CDR1 SGHTA, CDR2 FQGNSA. CDR3 residues: CASSSPPWTGNYGYTF. CDR3 nucleotides: TGTGCCAGCAGCTCCCCTCCCTGGACAGGAAACTATGGCTACACCTTC.

V and J are TRBV15 and TRBJ2-3; a possible D gene is TRBD1 (6 bases). CDR3 length: 16 residues. V lost 6 bases to trimming and J lost 2 bases, with 18 bases between them. Germline lookup yields CDR1 LNHNV and CDR2 YYDKDF (reference sequence). In DNA form, the CDR3 reads TGTGCCACCAGTTTGAGATCGGGACACCCCACAGATACGCAGTATTTT. Translating gives CATSLRSGHPTDTQYF.

V is TRBV27 and J is TRBJ2-5; D remains ambiguous. Trimming left V 6 bases short and J 7 bases short, with 21 bases between. Germline-derived CDR1 and CDR2 are MNHEY and SMNVEV (reference sequence). The CDR3 is made up of 15 amino acids. The CDR3 coding sequence is TGTGCCAGCAGCCTCGGCTTCGCGAATGAAGGGACCCAGTACTTC. Translation: CASSLGFANEGTQYF.

The V call is TRBV2, the J call TRBJ2-7, with TRBD2 as a possible D gene (5 bases). Germline assignment: CDR1 SNHLY and CDR2 FYNNEI. Trimming pared 4 bases from V and 3 bases from J, leaving 10 bases between. The CDR3 is 13 residues long. In DNA, the CDR3 is TGTGCCAGCAGTGCGATAGGGAGCTACGAGCAGTACTTC. Encoded protein: CASSAIGSYEQYF.

The gene calls are TRBV2 and TRBJ2-7; 8 bases line up with TRBD1. This CDR3 spans 14 amino acids. Germline V gene lookup returns CDR1 SNHLY and CDR2 FYNNEI. V lost 5 bases and J lost 5; bases outside the gene matches: 8. CDR3 in amino acids: CASSRWTGNNEQYF. CDR3 bases: TGTGCCAGCAGTCGTTGGACAGGGAACAACGAGCAGTACTTC.

This chain joins TRBV4-1 and TRBJ2-3; 7 bases match TRBD2. Per germline, CDR1 MGHRA and CDR2 YSYEKL. Unmatched junction bases numbered 2, after V lost 4 bases and J lost 4 bases. The CDR3 has 13 amino acids. CDR3 sequence: CASSRGGPDTQYF. CDR3 DNA: TGCGCCAGCAGCCGGGGGGGACCAGATACGCAGTATTTT.

The CDR3 protein is CASSQDPNQPQHF. The CDR3 nucleotides are TGTGCCAGCAGCCAAGACCCCAATCAGCCCCAGCATTTT. The chain joins TRBV14 to TRBJ1-5; D call uncertain. This CDR3 spans 13 amino acids. The ends were cut back, 0 bases at V and 3 bases at J, with 3 bases in the middle. Looked up from germline, CDR1 is SGHDN and CDR2 is FVKESK.

V usage is TRBV9 and J usage is TRBJ2-5; 8 bases line up with TRBD1. The DNA end lines up better with TRBJ2-7; the J call may be wrong. In germline, CDR1 is SGDLS, CDR2 YYNGEE. CDR3 size: 14 residues. The CDR3 coding sequence is TGTGCCAGCAGCACACAGGGGGTACCCTACGAGCAGTACTTC. Its translation: CASSTQGVPYEQYF.

This sequence joins TRBV5-1 and TRBJ2-3; 10 bases match TRBD2. Trimming at V came to 7 bases and at J to 4 bases, leaving 9 bases not matched to a gene. The CDR3 covers 15 residues. Germline loops: CDR1 SGHRS, CDR2 YFSETQ. The CDR3 loop reads CASEIAGGGADTQYF. CDR3 bases: TGCGCCAGCGAAATAGCGGGAGGTGGCGCAGATACGCAGTATTTT.

Concerning this clone itself: A much more abundant neighbour one base away suggests this may be a read error. Within the sample, other DNA sequences also encode this same CDR3. The chain links TRBV6-1 to TRBJ2-2; no firm D call. The germline gives CDR1 MNHNS, CDR2 SASEGT. This CDR3 is 16 amino acids long. V was cut by 1 base and J by 5 bases, with 14 bases left in between. CDR3 in DNA: TGTGCCAGCAGTGAAGGCGCAGCTCTACATACCGGGGAGCTGTTTTTT. Translated, it gives CASSEGAALHTGELFF.

V and J are TRBV7-2 and TRBJ1-5; no definite D call. V lost 1 base and J lost 6, with 10 bases in between. CDR3 length: 14 residues. CDR1 is SGHTA and CDR2 is FQGNSA in the germline V gene. CDR3 DNA: TGTGCCAGCAGCTTAGAGCCGACCAGTCAGCCCCAGCATTTT. This translates into CASSLEPTSQPQHF.

This rearrangement joins TRBV21-1 to TRBJ1-1; the table assigns TRBD1, which was not confirmed against the DNA. TRBV21-1 is recorded as a pseudogene. This CDR3 region has 15 residues. CDR3 DNA: TGTGCCAGCAGCAAAGCGAAGGCAGGGGTCACTGAAGCTTTCTTT. Translation gives CASSKAKAGVTEAFF.

The sample holds many counts of this clone. The gene calls are TRBV30 and TRBJ2-5; D is unresolved. The ends were cut back, 3 bases at V and 5 bases at J, with 13 bases in the middle. CDR1 is GTSNPN, CDR2 SVGIG, per germline (reference sequence). This CDR3 contains 13 residues. The DNA for the CDR3 is TGTGCCTGGAGCGCCAACATCCGGGAGACCCAGTACTTC. As protein: CAWSANIRETQYF.

This clone has just a few counts. The chain is built from TRBV6-5 and TRBJ2-7; 8 nucleotides agree with TRBD1. The CDR3 totals 15 residues. The germline gives CDR1 MNHEY, CDR2 SVGAGI. Trimming removed 0 bases from V and 4 bases from J; junction bases left unmatched: 5. CDR3 amino acids: CASSYSIGTGYEQYF. The CDR3 DNA follows: TGTGCCAGCAGTTACTCGATCGGGACAGGTTACGAGCAGTACTTC.

DNA for the CDR3: TGTGCCAGCAGCCAGGGACTAGCGTGGGATGGGGATGAGCAGTTCTTC. Residues: CASSQGLAWDGDEQFF. The rearrangement links TRBV14 to TRBJ2-1, with TRBD2 matching over 10 bases. Germline CDR1 is SGHDN and CDR2 is FVKESK. The V gene end was trimmed by 3 bases and the J gene end by 8 bases; junction bases not matched to a gene: 10. The CDR3 covers 16 residues.

This clone has only a few counts. The gene calls are TRBV7-2 and TRBJ1-6, with 7 bases fitting TRBD1. V lost 1 base and J lost 4; bases outside the gene matches: 10. The CDR3 runs 18 residues. Germline values: CDR1 SGHTA, CDR2 FQGNSA. The CDR3 region has the DNA TGTGCCAGCAGCTTAGGGTTGGGCAGGGGGTTATATAATTCACCCCTCCACTTT. It is translated as CASSLGLGRGLYNSPLHF.

The chain uses TRBV7-6 and TRBJ2-5; 8 bases match TRBD1. Germline loops: CDR1 SGHVS, CDR2 FNYEAQ. Trimming cost V 4 bases and J 5 bases; bases outside gene matches: 9. This CDR3 is built from 15 residues. CDR3: CASSSRQGLGETQYF. DNA for the CDR3: TGTGCCAGCAGCTCGCGACAGGGGTTGGGGGAGACCCAGTACTTC.

The V gene is TRBV27, the J gene TRBJ2-5, with D possibly matching TRBD1 (5 bases). The V gene lost 6 bases and the J gene lost 5 bases, with 13 bases spanning the gap. CDR1 MNHEY and CDR2 SMNVEV come from the germline V gene (reference sequence). This CDR3 contains 13 residues. CDR3 bases: TGTGCCAGCAGCCCCCAGGGTGGGGAGACCCAGTACTTC. This codes for CASSPQGGETQYF.

The chain combines TRBV6-5 with TRBJ2-3; TRBD2 is a possible D gene (5 bases). Germline V gene lookup returns CDR1 MNHEY and CDR2 SVGAGI. CDR3 length equals 13 residues. The ends were cut back, 7 bases at V and 2 bases at J, with 10 bases in the middle. This chain's CDR3 is CASKGLSTDTQYF. In DNA, the CDR3 is TGTGCCAGCAAAGGACTTTCCACAGATACGCAGTATTTT.

The CDR3 is CASSLAQTNTEAFF. The CDR3 coding sequence is TGCGCCAGCAGCTTGGCACAGACTAACACTGAAGCTTTCTTT. V usage is TRBV5-1 and J usage is TRBJ1-1; no definite D call. Germline V lookup: CDR1 SGHRS, CDR2 YFSETQ. This CDR3 spans 14 amino acids. With 0 bases removed from V and 2 bases from J, the gap between germline ends came to 8 bases.

The rearrangement joins TRBV28 to TRBJ2-6, with 14 nucleotides matching TRBD2. V gave up 5 bases and J gave up 2 bases; unmatched junction bases: 5. The CDR3 is 18 residues long. Germline CDR1 MDHEN, CDR2 SYDVKM. CDR3 coding DNA: TGTGCCAGCAGTACCGGACTAGCGGGAGGTGCTGGGGCCAACGTCCTGACTTTC. Its translation: CASSTGLAGGAGANVLTF. Drawing the rest from reference TRBV28 and TRBJ2-6, the complete variable domain is DVKVTQSSRYLVKRTGEKVFLECVQDMDHENMFWYRQDPGLGLRLIYFSYDVKMKEKGDIPEGYSVSREKKERFSLILESASTNQTSMYLCASSTGLAGGAGANVLTFGAGSRLTVL.

V usage is TRBV19 and J usage is TRBJ2-1, with 9 bases fitting TRBD2. The CDR3 spans 16 residues. The V gene end was trimmed by 5 bases and the J gene end by 9 bases; junction bases not matched to a gene: 14. Germline V lookup: CDR1 LNHDA, CDR2 SQIVND (reference sequence). CDR3 in amino acids: CASSAPGGRALGEQFF. The CDR3 DNA reads TGTGCCAGTAGTGCCCCGGGCGGGAGGGCCTTGGGTGAGCAGTTCTTC.

V usage is TRBV19 and J usage is TRBJ2-7; 7 bases match TRBD1. V gave up 4 bases and J gave up 0 bases; unmatched junction bases: 3. The CDR3 covers 14 residues. The germline V gene encodes CDR1 LNHDA and CDR2 SQIVND (reference sequence). CDR3 residues: CASSRDRISYEQYF. In nucleotides, the CDR3 is TGTGCCAGTAGTAGGGACAGAATCTCCTACGAGCAGTACTTC.

Ten or more counts support this clone. The chain employs TRBV6-6 and TRBJ2-1; a possible D gene is TRBD2 (5 bases). The CDR3 consists of 13 residues. Between the trimmed V and J ends, which lost 5 bases and 5 bases, there was a span of 10 bases. Germline CDR1 is MNHNY and CDR2 is SVGAGI (reference sequence). The CDR3 loop reads CASSGWENNEQFF. The CDR3 coding sequence is TGTGCCAGCAGTGGGTGGGAGAACAATGAGCAGTTCTTC.

The chain carries TRBV2 and TRBJ2-3; possibly TRBD2 for D (6 bases). The V end was cut by 0 bases, the J end by 5 bases, with 15 bases between. The CDR3 runs to 16 residues. The germline CDR1 and CDR2 sequences are SNHLY and FYNNEI. The CDR3 protein is CASSEARGADGDTQYF. CDR3 nucleotide sequence: TGTGCCAGCAGTGAAGCGCGGGGAGCCGACGGAGATACGCAGTATTTT.

This chain joins TRBV13 and TRBJ2-3; TRBD1 or TRBD2 may be the D gene (5 bases each). Germline V gene lookup returns CDR1 PRHDT and CDR2 FYEKMQ (reference sequence). V gave up 5 bases and J gave up 8 bases, with 20 bases separating them. This CDR3 is 15 amino acids long. CDR3 DNA: TGTGCCAGCAGCCCCGGGAATATAGGGGTGGGTACGCAGTATTTT. This codes for CASSPGNIGVGTQYF.

The chain employs TRBV5-1 and TRBJ2-5, with no clear D. CDR3 length: 15 amino acids. Looked up from germline, CDR1 is SGHRS and CDR2 is YFSETQ. Trimming cost V 3 bases and J 1 base, with 13 bases left between them. The CDR3 coding sequence is TGCGCCAGCAGCTATTTCGGTTTACTCCAAGAGACCCAGTACTTC. This gives the protein CASSYFGLLQETQYF. Complete variable domain (other parts from reference TRBV5-1 and TRBJ2-5): KAGVTQTPRYLIKTRGQQVTLSCSPISGHRSVSWYQQTPGQGLQFLFEYFSETQRNKGNFPGRFSGRQFSNSRSEMNVSTLELGDSALYLCASSYFGLLQETQYFGPGTRLLVL.